This T cell receptor beta chain is from a study of blood T cells in healthy people across ages (dated by TCRdb to the mid-2010s). With respect to the entire study: In model experiments, template switching captured about one uniquely barcoded TCR beta cDNA molecule for every two T cells. Age-related changes in TCR beta repertoire diversity were measured in the study by deep sequencing normalized with unique cDNA molecular identifiers. The donors were split into four age groups: young (average roughly 15 years), middle-aged (about 40), aged (approximately 60) and long-lived (approximately 80). Two additional independent replicas of 1 million unique cDNA reads from the same blood draw were analyzed for two donors (one aged 18 to 30 and one aged 80 or older). General conclusions and limits of the study: Compared with the aged group, the long-lived group had more naive CD4+ T cells, fewer expanded clones and increased TCR diversity, suggesting age selection. Estimates of total diversity based on one million sequenced T cells were considered lower bounds and underestimates. Because the CMV infection status of the donors was unknown, age-related changes in expanded clonotypes may potentially have been confounded. Since profiling was done on bulk unsorted PBMCs, naive and antigen-experienced compartments could not be conclusively compared. As age increased, observed TCR beta diversity per million T cells dropped in a roughly linear way, and a significant reduction was already evident by age around 41. Observed TCR beta diversity correlated strongly with the percentage of naive T cells measured by flow cytometry.

Libraries were prepared through 5' RACE. TCRdb names Illumina HiSeq 2500 as the instrument used. A second PCR of about 7 to 12 cycles was run with a J-beta primer mix and a sample-barcoded 5' primer. A template-switch 5' adaptor carrying 12 random nucleotides introduced a unique molecular identifier onto each TCR beta cDNA molecule. At least 2.5 million CDR3-containing paired-end reads were obtained from each sample. First-strand cDNA synthesis was performed from all RNA using the Mint cDNA synthesis kit, with priming by a TRBC-specific oligonucleotide. After uracil-DNA glycosylase treatment, a first 18-cycle PCR used universal primers M1SS and BC2_uni_R on all cDNA. The authors' pipeline ran thus. For normalization, 1 million high-quality reads were randomly selected from each sample, with every read carrying a distinct molecular identifier. Instead of being binned into consensus sequences, reads with shared molecular identifiers were discarded. MiTCR, run with a Q25 quality threshold and the strictest error-elimination algorithm, handled CDR3 identification, clonotype clustering and error correction. A nonparametric unseen species model with Euler transformation was used to estimate lower-bound total TCR beta diversity. The public sequencing data were trimmed at Q25 with fastp and processed into clonotypes with MiXCR by TCRdb, which kept only in-frame beta chains. Each record represents a unique CDR3 protein, reported with the most common genes and DNA among its rows. The V and J calls come from TCRdb's annotation, not from the publication. The sample yields more than 900,000 distinct CDR3 sequences; 25% were counted once. The ten largest clonotypes hold 0.65% to 0.75% of the sample.

In this sample, this clonotype turned up a few times. Its antigen is still unknown. Base quality data are lacking; no much larger clone is found one base away. The roughly 42 donors, aged roughly 6 to 95 years, were systemically healthy Caucasian individuals from Russia. Around 10 milliliters of peripheral blood were drawn from each donor into EDTA-treated Vacutainer tubes. PBMCs were isolated by Ficoll-Paque density-gradient centrifugation, with at least 7 million obtained per sample. Total RNA, at least 6 micrograms per sample, was extracted from PBMCs with Trizol reagent. For every donor, flow cytometry on a PBMC aliquot measured the percentage of naive CD45RAhigh/CD27high T cells. CDR1 and CDR2 are drawn from the germline V gene (reference sequence): SEHNR, FQNEAQ. The V and J ends are trimmed by 0 bases and 2 bases, leaving 11 bases between them. From the cysteine up to the phenylalanine, the CDR3 has a length of 16 residues. This entry keeps only the CDR3 DNA: 48 bases, framed from base 1.

In addition, the sample was reused for a study of T cells of mothers and their children. The second paper states: The donors were nine systemically healthy Caucasian individuals, made up of three mothers and their six children. cDNA synthesis used all of the extracted RNA, with 1.5 ug of RNA in each 15 ul reaction. In the second PCR, sample barcodes and 2-4 random nucleotides were introduced via the M1S primer. More than 9 million TCR beta CDR3 reads were obtained from each mother, and roughly 3 million reads were obtained from each child. In both related and unrelated pairs, thymic selection shapes the output of TCR recombination in a similar way, with inherited differences having only a minor effect. Related mother-child pairs always showed normalized repertoire overlap that was slightly higher than in unrelated mother-child pairs, though the difference was never significant. Persistent microchimeric T cell clones were not detected, at a sensitivity of about 99 clones per million clonotypes. In the study, deep NGS was used to compare the TCR beta repertoires of mothers and children, and features distinguishing related mother-child pairs from unrelated individuals were sought. The mean age was roughly 36 +/- 4 years for the mothers and about 10 +/- 4 years for the children. Libraries were sequenced on Illumina HiSeq 2000 with 100+100 nt paired-end reads after adapter ligation with NEBNext reagents. To prevent cross-contamination, the mother and child libraries were prepared one month apart and sequenced in separate runs. For each donor, between about 500,000 and 2,200,000 distinct TCR beta clonotypes were identified. Naive TCR beta clonotypes were estimated from low-frequency clonotypes matched to each donor's FACS-determined naive share, without sorting.

The clonotype was recovered from a girl aged 2 to 9 in good health. The chain uses TRBV7-9 and TRBJ2-1, with no confidently assigned D gene. Source material: blood. The CDR3 protein: CASSLARLVPYNEQFF. The DNA sequence is given as TGTGCCAGCAGCTTAGCGAGGCTAGTGCCCTACAATGAGCAGTTCTTC.